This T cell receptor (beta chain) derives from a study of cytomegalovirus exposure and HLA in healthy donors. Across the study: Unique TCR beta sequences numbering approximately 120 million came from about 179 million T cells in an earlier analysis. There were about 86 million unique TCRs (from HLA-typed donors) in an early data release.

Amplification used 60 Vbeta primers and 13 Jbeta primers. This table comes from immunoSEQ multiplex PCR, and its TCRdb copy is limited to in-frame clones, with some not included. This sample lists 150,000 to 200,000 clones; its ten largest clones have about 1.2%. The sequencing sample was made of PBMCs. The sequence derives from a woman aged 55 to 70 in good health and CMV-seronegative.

CDR3 sequence reads: CASSRQEGNTIYF. DNA for the CDR3: TGTGCCAGCAGCCGACAGGAGGGAAACACCATATATTTT. The chain recombines TRBV7-9 with TRBJ1-3; D is perhaps TRBD1 (6 bases). The CDR3 is made up of 13 amino acids. In germline, CDR1 is SEHNR, CDR2 FQNEAQ (reference sequence). The V and J ends lost 5 bases and 4 bases respectively, with 9 bases between them.